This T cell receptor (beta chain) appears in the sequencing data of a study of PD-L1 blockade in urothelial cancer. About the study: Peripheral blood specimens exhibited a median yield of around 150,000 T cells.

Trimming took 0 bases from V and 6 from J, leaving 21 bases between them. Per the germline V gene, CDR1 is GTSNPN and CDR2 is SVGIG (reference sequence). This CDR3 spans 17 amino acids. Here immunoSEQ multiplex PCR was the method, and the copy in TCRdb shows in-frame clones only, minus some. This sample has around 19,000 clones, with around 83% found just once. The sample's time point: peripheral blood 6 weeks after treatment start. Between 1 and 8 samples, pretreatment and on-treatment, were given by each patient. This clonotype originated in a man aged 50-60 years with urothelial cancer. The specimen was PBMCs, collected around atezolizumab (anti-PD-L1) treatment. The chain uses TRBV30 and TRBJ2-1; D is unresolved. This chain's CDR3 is CAWSVQLLSEWLNEQFF. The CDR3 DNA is TGTGCCTGGAGTGTACAACTTCTAAGCGAATGGCTCAATGAGCAGTTCTTC.